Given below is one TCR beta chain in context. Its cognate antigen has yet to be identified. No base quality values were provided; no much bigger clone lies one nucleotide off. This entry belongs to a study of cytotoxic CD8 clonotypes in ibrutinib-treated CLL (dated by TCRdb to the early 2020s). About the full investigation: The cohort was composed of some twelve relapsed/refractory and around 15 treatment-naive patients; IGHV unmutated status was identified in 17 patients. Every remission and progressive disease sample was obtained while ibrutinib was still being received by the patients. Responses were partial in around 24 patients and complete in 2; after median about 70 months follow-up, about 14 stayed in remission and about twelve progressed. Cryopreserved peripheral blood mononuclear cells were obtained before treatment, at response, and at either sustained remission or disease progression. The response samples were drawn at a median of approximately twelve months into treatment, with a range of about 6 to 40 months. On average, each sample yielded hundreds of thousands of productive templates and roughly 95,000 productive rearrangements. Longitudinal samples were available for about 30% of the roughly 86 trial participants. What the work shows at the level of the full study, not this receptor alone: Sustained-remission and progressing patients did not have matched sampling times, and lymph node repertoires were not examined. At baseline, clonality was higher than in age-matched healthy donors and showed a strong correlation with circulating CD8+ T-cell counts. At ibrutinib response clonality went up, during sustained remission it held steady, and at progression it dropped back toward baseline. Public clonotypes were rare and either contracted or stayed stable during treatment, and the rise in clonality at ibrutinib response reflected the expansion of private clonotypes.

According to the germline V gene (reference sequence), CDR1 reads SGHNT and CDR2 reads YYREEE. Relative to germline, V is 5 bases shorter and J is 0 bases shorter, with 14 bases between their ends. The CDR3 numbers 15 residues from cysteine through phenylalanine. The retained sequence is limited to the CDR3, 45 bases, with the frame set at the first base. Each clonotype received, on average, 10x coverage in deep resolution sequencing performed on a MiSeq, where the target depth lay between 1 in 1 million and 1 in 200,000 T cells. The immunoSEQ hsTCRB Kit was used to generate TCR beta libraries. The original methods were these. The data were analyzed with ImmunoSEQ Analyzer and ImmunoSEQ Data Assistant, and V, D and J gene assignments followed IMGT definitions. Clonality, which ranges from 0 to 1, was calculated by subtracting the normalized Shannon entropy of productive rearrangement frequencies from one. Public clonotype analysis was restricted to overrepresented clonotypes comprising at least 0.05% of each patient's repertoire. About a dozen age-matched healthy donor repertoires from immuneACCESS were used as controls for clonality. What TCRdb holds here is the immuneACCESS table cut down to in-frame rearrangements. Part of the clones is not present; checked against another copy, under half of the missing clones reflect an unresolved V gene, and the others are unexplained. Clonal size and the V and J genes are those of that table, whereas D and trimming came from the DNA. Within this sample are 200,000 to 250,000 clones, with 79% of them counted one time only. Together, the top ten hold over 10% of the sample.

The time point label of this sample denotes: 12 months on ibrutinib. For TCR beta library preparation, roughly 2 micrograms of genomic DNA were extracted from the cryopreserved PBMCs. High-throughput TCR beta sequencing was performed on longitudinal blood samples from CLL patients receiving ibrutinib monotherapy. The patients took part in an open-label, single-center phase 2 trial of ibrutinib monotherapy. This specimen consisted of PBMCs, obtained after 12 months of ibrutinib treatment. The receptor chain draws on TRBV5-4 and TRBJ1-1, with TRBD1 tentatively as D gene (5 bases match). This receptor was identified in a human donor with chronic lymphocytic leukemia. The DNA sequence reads TGTGCCAGCAGATCCTCCGGGACTCTGAACACTGAAGCTTTCTTT. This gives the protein CASRSSGTLNTEAFF.